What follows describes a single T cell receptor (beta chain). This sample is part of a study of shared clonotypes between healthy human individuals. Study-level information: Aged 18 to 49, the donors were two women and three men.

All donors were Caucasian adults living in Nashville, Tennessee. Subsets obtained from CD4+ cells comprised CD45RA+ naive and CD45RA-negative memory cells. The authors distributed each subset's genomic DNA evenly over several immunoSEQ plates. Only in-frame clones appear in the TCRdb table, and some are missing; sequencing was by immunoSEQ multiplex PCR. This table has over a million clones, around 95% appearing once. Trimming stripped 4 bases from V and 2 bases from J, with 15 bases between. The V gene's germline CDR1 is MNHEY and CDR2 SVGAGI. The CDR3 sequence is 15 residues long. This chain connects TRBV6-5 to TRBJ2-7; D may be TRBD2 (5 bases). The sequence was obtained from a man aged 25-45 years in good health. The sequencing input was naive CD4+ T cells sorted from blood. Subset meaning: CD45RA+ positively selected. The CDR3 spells CASSSRGGRPYEQYF. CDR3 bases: TGTGCCAGCAGTTCCCGGGGTGGGCGCCCCTACGAGCAGTACTTC.